This T cell receptor (beta chain) was identified in a study of blood T cell repertoires in COVID-19. Overall study: The United States, Italy and Spain supplied acute and convalescent COVID-19 samples. PBMCs, B-cell-depleted T cells, or T cells were the source of the cDNA or gDNA that made up the material.

Germline assignment: CDR1 MNHEY and CDR2 SVGEGT. After removal of 5 bases from V and 5 bases from J, the junction contained 15 bases not matched to a gene. CDR3 length equals 19 residues. In the study's own analysis: Amplified reference gene primers provided the basis for estimating nucleated cell counts. TCRdb's copy holds only in-frame clones and misses some; the assay was immunoSEQ multiplex PCR. V and J calls and clone size follow that table, whereas D and trimming were derived from the DNA. The table has about 180,000 clones, approximately 84% seen once; the top ten hold under 8.5%. J is TRBJ2-2 and V is TRBV6-2 or TRBV6-3, with 12 nucleotides matching TRBD2. Sequencing was done on a sample of peripheral blood. The receptor was isolated from a human donor in a cohort sampled during active COVID-19. DNA of the CDR3: TGTGCCAGCAGTGGACGGTGGCTAGCGGGGGGGCCAAGGACCGGGGAGCTGTTTTTT. This encodes CASSGRWLAGGPRTGELFF.